Below, one T cell receptor (beta chain) is given with its context. Antigen unknown. Some clones are missing from TCRdb's copy, which holds only in-frame ones; the method was immunoSEQ multiplex PCR. The data contain about 350,000 clones, about 90% of them singletons. This entry comes from a study of Ad26.COV2.S vaccination and SARS-CoV-2 variants. The study, taken as a whole, reports: Similar non-spike TCR breadth was seen in vaccine and placebo recipients. After vaccination, substantial breadth of spike-specific CD8+ and CD4+ responses was reported. Analyses of TCR breadth and depth may have underestimated total T cell responses.

In germline, CDR1 is MNHEY, CDR2 SVGEGT. V lost 2 bases and J lost 7, with 12 bases in between. The CDR3 has 14 residues. This sequence was found in a human donor who had recovered from COVID-19. The rearrangement joins TRBV6-2 or TRBV6-3 to TRBJ1-5, with a possible D match to TRBD1 (5 bases). The sequencing here drew on peripheral blood, taken after recovery from COVID-19. The CDR3 protein is CASSYGAGSQPQHF. In DNA form, the CDR3 reads TGTGCCAGCAGTTACGGGGCGGGTTCACAGCCCCAGCATTTT.